The rows below give T cell receptor beta chains drawn from one sample of a study of identical twins. TCRdb fed the 5' RACE reads into MiXCR, producing one record per CDR3 protein. Of around 550,000 distinct CDR3 sequences in the sample, over 12% were seen once. The same sample was also used in a study of yellow fever vaccine responses in identical twins.

What was sequenced was CD4+ T cells sorted from blood. The receptors derive from a woman aged 18-29 years in good health. Each CDR3 is given with its conserved first and last residue. The D gene is left open where the match is weak. Rows may omit the clone size; those that give it use once, few, many or a size class.

>TRBV27|TRBJ1-1|.|.
CASSSPGRAEAFF
TGTGCCAGCAGTTCACCGGGACGGGCAGAAGCTTTCTTT
>TRBV12-3/TRBV12-4|TRBJ2-1|many|TRBD2
CASSLGSGTSGSHEQFF
TGTGCCAGCAGTTTAGGCTCCGGGACTAGCGGGAGTCATGAGCAGTTCTTC
>TRBV25-1|TRBJ2-7|few|.
CASNERGSAGEQYF
TGTGCCAGCAACGAAAGGGGGAGCGCGGGCGAGCAGTACTTC
>TRBV29-1|TRBJ2-1|.|.
CSTSRSSYNEQFF
TGCAGCACCAGCCGGAGCTCCTACAATGAGCAGTTCTTC
>TRBV20-1|TRBJ2-7|few|.
CSWEAAYEQYF
TGCAGCTGGGAGGCCGCCTACGAGCAGTACTTC
>TRBV2|TRBJ2-2|.|.
CASSEGLFSGELFF
TGTGCCAGCAGTGAGGGACTCTTCTCCGGGGAGCTGTTTTTT
>TRBV5-1|TRBJ2-5|.|TRBD1
CASSVKGQGPQETQYF
TGCGCCAGCAGCGTTAAGGGACAGGGCCCTCAAGAGACCCAGTACTTC
>TRBV7-2|TRBJ2-1|.|TRBD2
CASQRLAGLPDNEQFF
TGTGCCAGCCAAAGACTAGCGGGATTGCCTGACAATGAGCAGTTCTTC
>TRBV29-1|TRBJ2-1|.|.
CSVDTPHRRLFF
TGCAGCGTTGATACCCCACATCGCCGCCTGTTCTTC
>TRBV12-3/TRBV12-4|TRBJ2-1|many|.
CASRPIGTFVYNEQFF
TGTGCCAGCAGGCCCATCGGGACCTTCGTTTACAATGAGCAGTTCTTC
>TRBV28|TRBJ1-1|.|TRBD1
CASNEPRTGGTEAFF
TGTGCCAGCAACGAACCTAGGACAGGGGGCACTGAAGCTTTCTTT
>TRBV20-1|TRBJ2-7|.|.
CSALGLHSYEQYF
TGCAGTGCATTGGGACTTCACTCCTACGAGCAGTACTTC
>TRBV6-1|TRBJ2-5|few|TRBD1
CASQQSRTGWETQYF
TGTGCCAGCCAACAAAGTAGGACAGGGTGGGAGACCCAGTACTTC
>TRBV7-3|TRBJ2-1|.|TRBD2
CASSPGGSGKYNEQFF
TGTGCCAGCAGCCCTGGGGGTAGCGGGAAGTACAATGAGCAGTTCTTC
>TRBV7-9|TRBJ1-2|few|.
CASSSQRPGRRNYGYTF
TGTGCCAGCAGCTCCCAACGCCCCGGACGGAGAAACTATGGCTACACCTTC
>TRBV7-3|TRBJ2-3|few|TRBD2
CASSLTPGLAEADTQYF
TGTGCCAGCAGCCTAACCCCGGGACTAGCCGAAGCAGATACGCAGTATTTT
>TRBV9|TRBJ1-5|few|.
CASSVEGSSNQPQHF
TGTGCCAGCAGCGTAGAGGGGAGCAGCAATCAGCCCCAGCATTTT
>TRBV5-1|TRBJ1-1|.|.
CASSSRGSGTEAFF
TGCGCCAGCAGCTCCAGGGGTAGTGGGACTGAAGCTTTCTTT
>TRBV28|TRBJ2-7|.|TRBD1
CASSPPGTGLREQYF
TGTGCCAGCAGCCCGCCCGGGACAGGGTTACGCGAGCAGTACTTC
>TRBV11-2|TRBJ1-2|.|.
CASSTAASGYGYTF
TGTGCCAGCAGTACAGCGGCTTCGGGCTATGGCTACACCTTC
>TRBV5-1|TRBJ2-5|few|.
CASSLTGRVTGETQYF
TGCGCCAGCAGCTTAACAGGGCGGGTAACGGGAGAGACCCAGTACTTC
>TRBV11-2|TRBJ2-1|.|TRBD2
CASSLASGGASEQFF
TGTGCCAGCAGCTTAGCTAGCGGGGGGGCTAGTGAGCAGTTCTTC
>TRBV5-1|TRBJ2-7|many|.
CASSAGLTYEQYF
TGCGCCAGCAGTGCCGGATTAACCTACGAGCAGTACTTC
>TRBV20-1|TRBJ2-1|.|.
CSAGITGSSYNEQFF
TGCAGTGCCGGGATTACGGGTAGCTCCTACAATGAGCAGTTCTTC
>TRBV20-1|TRBJ2-3|.|TRBD1
CSARGGTVRADTQYF
TGCAGTGCTAGAGGTGGGACAGTGAGGGCAGATACGCAGTATTTT
>TRBV20-1|TRBJ1-1|.|.
CSAEGFRRTEAFF
TGCAGTGCTGAAGGGTTCCGGCGCACTGAAGCTTTCTTT
>TRBV18|TRBJ2-7|.|TRBD2
CASSPGTSGAYEQYF
TGTGCCAGCTCACCCGGGACTAGCGGAGCCTACGAGCAGTACTTC
>TRBV12-3/TRBV12-4|TRBJ2-2|few|.
CASSLGRESGGELFF
TGTGCCAGCAGTTTGGGTCGGGAGTCGGGCGGGGAGCTGTTTTTT
>TRBV5-1|TRBJ2-3|few|.
CASSLAPGLPSTDTQYF
TGCGCCAGCAGCTTGGCCCCCGGCCTACCTAGCACAGATACGCAGTATTTT
>TRBV9|TRBJ2-3|few|TRBD2
CASSVVGLAITDTQYF
TGTGCCAGCAGCGTAGTCGGACTAGCTATCACAGATACGCAGTATTTT
>TRBV12-3/TRBV12-4|TRBJ2-7|.|.
CASSFSQWYEQYF
TGTGCCAGCAGTTTTTCACAATGGTACGAGCAGTACTTC
>TRBV7-9|TRBJ1-2|few|.
CASSPRPGANYGYTF
TGTGCCAGCAGCCCTCGGCCAGGGGCCAACTATGGCTACACCTTC